These 27 T cell receptor beta chains originate from one sample sequenced in a study of monozygotic twins with cystic fibrosis. Using immunoSEQ multiplex PCR, the repertoire was profiled, and TCRdb retains in-frame clones only, with some absent. The sample has approximately 10,000 clones; more than 99% are singletons. Sequencing was carried out using blood. The receptors here all came from a man younger than 35 with cystic fibrosis.

The V call is TRBV10-3, the J call TRBJ1-5, with a possible D match to TRBD1 (6 bases). Trimming pared 3 bases from V and 5 bases from J, leaving 14 bases between. Germline loops: CDR1 ENHRY, CDR2 SYGVKD. CDR3 length: 15 amino acids. The CDR3 sequence: CAISDSTRGYQPQHF. CDR3 nucleotides: TGTGCCATCAGTGACTCAACTAGGGGGTATCAGCCCCAGCATTTT.

J is TRBJ1-1 and V is TRBV18, with 10 bases fitting TRBD1. This CDR3 region has 16 residues. CDR1 is KGHSH and CDR2 is LQKENI in the germline V gene. V shed 6 bases and J 0 bases; nucleotides not matched to a gene: 7. The CDR3 DNA is TGTGCCAGCTCCACAATTGGGACAGGGGTGAACACTGAAGCTTTCTTT. It is translated as CASSTIGTGVNTEAFF.

The chain joins TRBV9 to TRBJ2-3; D unresolved. V dropped 4 bases and J dropped 10 bases, with 19 bases sitting between them. CDR3 size: 14 residues. Germline CDR1 and CDR2: SGDLS and YYNGEE. In nucleotides, the CDR3 is TGTGCCAGCAGCCCCTTCGCGACTGAGACCCCGCAGTATTTT. The encoded protein is CASSPFATETPQYF.

This chain connects TRBV30 to TRBJ2-1, with 8 bases that match TRBD2. Germline V lookup: CDR1 GTSNPN, CDR2 SVGIG (reference sequence). V dropped 5 bases and J dropped 9; count of bases not matched to a gene: 9. This CDR3 has 13 amino acids. CDR3 coding DNA: TGTGCCTGGGGTGATAGCGGGATTGGTGAGCAGTTCTTC. It translates to CAWGDSGIGEQFF.

The chain employs TRBV27 and TRBJ1-4; D might be TRBD1 (6 bases). The CDR3 sequence is 15 residues long. In germline, CDR1 is MNHEY, CDR2 SMNVEV (reference sequence). Trimming left V 2 bases short and J 2 bases short, with 9 bases between. The CDR3 nucleotides are TGTGCCAGCAGTTTAATGGGGGCGACTAATGAAAAACTGTTTTTT. As protein: CASSLMGATNEKLFF.

The genes are TRBV28 and TRBJ2-7; D is unresolved. CDR1 is MDHEN and CDR2 is SYDVKM in the germline V gene. There are 15 residues in the CDR3. V gave up 8 bases and J gave up 3 bases, with 20 bases separating them. The CDR3 protein is CASQVGGVRYYEQYF. CDR3 DNA sequence: TGTGCCAGCCAAGTAGGCGGTGTTAGGTACTACGAGCAGTACTTC.

On this clone itself: An end of the junction does not agree with germline; a read error may underlie this. The rearrangement links TRBV4-3 to TRBJ2-7; tentatively, D is TRBD1 (5 bases). Germline lookup yields CDR1 LGHNA and CDR2 YSLEER. There are 15 residues in the CDR3. This CDR3 is CASSQTRQGSHEQYF. CDR3 in DNA: TGCGCCAGCAGCCAAACTCGCCAGGGCTCCCACGAGCAGTACTTC.

The chain couples TRBV19 to TRBJ2-5; no clear D gene. In germline, CDR1 is LNHDA, CDR2 SQIVND (reference sequence). The germline V and J ends were trimmed by 8 bases and 0 bases, with 7 bases remaining between them. This CDR3 has 12 residues. The CDR3 is CASAGHQETQYF. In DNA form, the CDR3 reads TGTGCCAGTGCAGGTCACCAAGAGACCCAGTACTTC.

The chain carries TRBV18 and TRBJ2-7; 8 bases match TRBD2. The CDR3 is 17 residues long. V lost 4 bases, J lost 2 bases, and 13 bases stayed unmatched. In germline, CDR1 is KGHSH, CDR2 LQKENI. In DNA, the CDR3 is TGTGCCAGCTCACAGAGAATTACTAGCGGACAGACCTACGAGCAGTACTTC. It is translated as CASSQRITSGQTYEQYF.

The V call is TRBV5-4, the J call TRBJ2-3, with TRBD2 as a possible D gene (7 bases). Germline lookup yields CDR1 SGHNT and CDR2 YYREEE (reference sequence). The CDR3 runs to 15 residues. The germline V and J ends were trimmed by 4 bases and 0 bases, with 12 bases remaining between them. The chain's CDR3 is CASSRGASSTDTQYF. As DNA, the CDR3 is TGTGCCAGCAGCCGGGGGGCATCTAGCACAGATACGCAGTATTTT.

This chain connects TRBV5-1 to TRBJ1-5; D may be TRBD1 (6 bases). V lost 4 bases, J lost 3 bases, and 23 bases lay in between. The CDR3 is made up of 18 amino acids. CDR1 SGHRS and CDR2 YFSETQ come from the germline V gene. The CDR3 DNA is TGCGCCAGCAGCCGAACCCGGGACAACCTCCACCTCAATCAGCCCCAGCATTTT. Its translation is CASSRTRDNLHLNQPQHF.

The chain recombines TRBV6-5 with TRBJ2-3, with a tentative D call TRBD2 (5 bases). Germline V gene lookup returns CDR1 MNHEY and CDR2 SVGAGI. This CDR3 is built from 13 residues. The V end lost 8 bases, the J end lost 0 bases, and 9 bases lay between the germline ends. The CDR3 region is CASGRTSTDTQYF. The CDR3 nucleotides read TGTGCCAGCGGACGGACTAGCACAGATACGCAGTATTTT.

The rearrangement uses TRBV6-1 and TRBJ2-1; the D gene is possibly TRBD2 (6 bases). The germline CDR1 and CDR2 sequences are MNHNS and SASEGT. V was clipped by 8 bases and J by 8 bases, with 19 bases between them. The CDR3 has 14 amino acids. CDR3 coding DNA: TGTGCCAGCCGTTATGCGGGAAGGTTCGATGAGCAGTTCTTC. As protein: CASRYAGRFDEQFF.

The chain is built from TRBV19 and TRBJ1-5; 10 bases line up with TRBD1. CDR1 is LNHDA, CDR2 SQIVND, per germline (reference sequence). This CDR3 comprises 17 residues. Unmatched junction bases numbered 8, after V lost 4 bases and J lost 2 bases. CDR3 DNA sequence: TGTGCCAGTAGTACTCAGACAGGGGGCGCGGGCAATCAGCCCCAGCATTTT. Translation gives CASSTQTGGAGNQPQHF.

This clone was counted a single time. V usage is TRBV5-4 and J usage is TRBJ2-3, with 12 positions matching TRBD2. Germline V lookup: CDR1 SGHNT, CDR2 YYREEE (reference sequence). The CDR3 spans 17 residues. Germline trimming cut 4 bases from V and 4 bases from J; bases unmatched to any gene: 10. CDR3 DNA: TGTGCCAGCAGCCTCCCCCCTCTAGCGGGGGGGGCAGATACGCAGTATTTT. Its translation: CASSLPPLAGGADTQYF.

By share, this clone counts as large (0.1 to 1%). The chain is built from TRBV2 and TRBJ2-7; 7 bases are a match to TRBD1. This CDR3 spans 15 amino acids. With 3 bases clipped from V and 3 bases from J, the junction kept 8 bases outside the gene matches. The germline V gene has CDR1 SNHLY and CDR2 FYNNEI. The chain's CDR3 is CASSEMTGNDYEQYF. CDR3 in DNA: TGTGCCAGCAGTGAGATGACAGGGAATGACTACGAGCAGTACTTC.

The V gene is TRBV10-1, the J gene TRBJ2-7; D unresolved. V was shortened by 0 bases and J by 0 bases, with 9 bases between the two germline ends. This CDR3 region has 15 residues. The germline CDR1 and CDR2 sequences are WNHNN and SYGVQD (reference sequence). Written as DNA, the CDR3 is TGCGCCAGCAGTGAGTCCGCGAATCCCTCCTACGAGCAGTACTTC. Amino acid sequence: CASSESANPSYEQYF.

The chain employs TRBV11-2 and TRBJ1-4, with D uncertain. The V and J ends lost 0 bases and 6 bases respectively, with 11 bases between them. This CDR3 is 15 amino acids long. Germline CDR1 is SGHAT and CDR2 is FQNNGV. The CDR3 DNA reads as TGTGCCAGCAGCTTAGATGGCAGGACTGATGAAAAACTGTTTTTT. Protein sequence: CASSLDGRTDEKLFF.

The chain employs TRBV7-6 and TRBJ2-7; no reliable D call. The CDR3 contains 17 residues. Germline V gene data show CDR1 as SGHVS and CDR2 as FNYEAQ. V was trimmed by 0 bases and J by 1 base, leaving 16 bases between them. CDR3 protein: CASSLARDRVSSYEQYF. As DNA, the CDR3 is TGTGCCAGCAGCTTAGCTAGGGATAGGGTTTCGTCCTACGAGCAGTACTTC. The whole variable domain, remainder taken from reference TRBV7-6 and TRBJ2-7, is GAGVSQSPRYKVTKRGQDVALRCDPISGHVSLYWYRQALGQGPEFLTYFNYEAQQDKSGLPNDRFSAERPEGSISTLTIQRTEQRDSAMYRCASSLARDRVSSYEQYFGPGTRLTVT.

J is TRBJ2-2 and V is TRBV14, with 9 bases that match TRBD1. CDR3 length: 18 amino acids. J lost 0 bases, V lost 3 bases, and 8 bases had no gene match. Germline CDR1 and CDR2: SGHDN and FVKESK. The DNA of the CDR3 is TGTGCCAGCAGCCAGGCCCGGGACAGGGACTCGAACACCGGGGAGCTGTTTTTT. Amino acid sequence: CASSQARDRDSNTGELFF.

This clone was detected once. This sequence joins TRBV14 and TRBJ2-5; no definite D call. V lost 1 base to trimming and J lost 1 base, with 10 bases between them. Per the germline V gene, CDR1 is SGHDN and CDR2 is FVKESK. The CDR3 has 15 residues. CDR3 DNA sequence: TGTGCCAGCAGCCAAGGTTGGGCAGCCCAAGAGACCCAGTACTTC. It is translated as CASSQGWAAQETQYF.

The J gene is TRBJ2-3, the V gene TRBV6-5, with D unresolved. The CDR3 runs to 12 residues. V lost 5 bases to trimming and J lost 6 bases, with 9 bases between them. CDR1 is MNHEY and CDR2 is SVGAGI in the germline V gene. CDR3 in amino acids: CASSQTRDTQYF. The CDR3, as DNA: TGTGCCAGCAGTCAGACCAGGGATACGCAGTATTTT.

The genes are TRBV7-9 and TRBJ2-4; D tentatively fits TRBD1 or TRBD2 (5 bases each). The germline CDR1 and CDR2 sequences are SEHNR and FQNEAQ (reference sequence). Deletions cut 2 bases from V and 6 bases from J, with 8 bases between. The CDR3 length is 13 residues. Here the CDR3 reads CASSLTRGNIQYF. The CDR3 nucleotides read TGTGCCAGCAGCTTAACGAGGGGAAACATTCAGTACTTC.

The J gene is TRBJ2-7, the V gene TRBV15; a possible D gene is TRBD2 (6 bases). The CDR3 contains 15 residues. Germline V gives CDR1 LNHNV, CDR2 YYDKDF (reference sequence). Trimming took 0 bases from V and 3 from J, leaving 12 bases between them. The CDR3 is CATSRESTSFYEQYF. CDR3 in DNA: TGTGCCACCAGCAGAGAGTCGACTAGTTTCTACGAGCAGTACTTC.

The chain carries TRBV10-2 and TRBJ2-3; 7 nucleotides match TRBD2. The germline gives CDR1 WSHSY, CDR2 SAAADI. CDR3 size: 14 residues. V was pared by 3 bases and J by 1 base, with 1 base of the junction left unmatched. In DNA, the CDR3 is TGCGCCAGCAGTGATACTAGCGGCACAGATACGCAGTATTTT. This translates into CASSDTSGTDTQYF.

V gene TRBV7-9 combines with J gene TRBJ1-1, with no clear D. The germline V gene encodes CDR1 SEHNR and CDR2 FQNEAQ (reference sequence). CDR3 length: 11 residues. V shed 6 bases and J shed 6 bases, with 8 bases lying between them. CDR3 amino acids: CASRLGSEAFF. The CDR3 DNA follows: TGTGCCAGCAGGTTGGGGTCTGAAGCTTTCTTT.

The chain combines TRBV19 with TRBJ1-5, with 7 bases fitting TRBD1. The V gene's germline CDR1 is LNHDA and CDR2 SQIVND (reference sequence). The junction had 12 bases not matched to a gene; V was cut back by 5 bases and J by 2 bases. This CDR3 region has 17 residues. The CDR3 DNA sequence: TGTGCCAGTAGTCTTCCGGGACAGACGTGGGGCAATCAGCCCCAGCATTTT. Its protein is CASSLPGQTWGNQPQHF.